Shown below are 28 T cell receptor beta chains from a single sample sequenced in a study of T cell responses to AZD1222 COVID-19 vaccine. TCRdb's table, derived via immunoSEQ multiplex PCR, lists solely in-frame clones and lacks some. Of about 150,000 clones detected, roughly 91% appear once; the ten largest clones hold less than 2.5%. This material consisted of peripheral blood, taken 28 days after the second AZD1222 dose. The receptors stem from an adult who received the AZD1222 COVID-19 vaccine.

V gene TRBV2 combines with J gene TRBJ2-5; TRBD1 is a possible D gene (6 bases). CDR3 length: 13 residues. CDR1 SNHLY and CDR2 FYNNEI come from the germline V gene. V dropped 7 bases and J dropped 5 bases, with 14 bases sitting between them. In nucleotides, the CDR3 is TGTGCCAGCACCCAGGGGCTTTTGGAGACCCAGTACTTC. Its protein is CASTQGLLETQYF.

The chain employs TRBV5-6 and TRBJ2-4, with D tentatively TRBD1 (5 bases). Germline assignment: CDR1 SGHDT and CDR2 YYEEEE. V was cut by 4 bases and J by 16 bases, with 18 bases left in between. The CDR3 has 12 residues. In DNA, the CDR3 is TGTGCCAGCAGCCCCTGGGGCGAAAACTCCTACTTC. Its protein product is CASSPWGENSYF. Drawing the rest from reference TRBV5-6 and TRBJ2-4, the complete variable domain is DAGVTQSPTHLIKTRGQQVTLRCSPKSGHDTVSWYQQALGQGPQFIFQYYEEEERQRGNFPDRFSGHQFPNYSSELNVNALLLGDSALYLCASSPWGENSYFGAGTRLSVL.

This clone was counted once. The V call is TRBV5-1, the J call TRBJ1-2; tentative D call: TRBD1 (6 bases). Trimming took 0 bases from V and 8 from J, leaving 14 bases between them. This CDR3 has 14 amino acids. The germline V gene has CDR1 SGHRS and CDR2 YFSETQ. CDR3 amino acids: CASSLARGGDGYTF. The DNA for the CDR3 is TGCGCCAGCAGCTTGGCCCGGGGGGGCGACGGCTACACCTTC.

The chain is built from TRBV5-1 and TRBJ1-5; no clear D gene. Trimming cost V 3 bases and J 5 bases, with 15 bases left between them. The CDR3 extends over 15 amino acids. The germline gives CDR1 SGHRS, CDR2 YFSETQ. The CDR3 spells CASSSGFGEDQPQHF. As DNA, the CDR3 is TGCGCCAGCAGCTCCGGCTTTGGGGAAGATCAGCCCCAGCATTTT.

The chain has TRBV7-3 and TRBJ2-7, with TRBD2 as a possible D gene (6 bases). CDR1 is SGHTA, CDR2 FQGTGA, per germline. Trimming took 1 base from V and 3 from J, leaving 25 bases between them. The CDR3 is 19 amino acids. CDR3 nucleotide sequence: TGTGCCAGCAGCTTAAGGGGACGCGGCGGGAAAGGCAGAGTCTACGAGCAGTACTTC. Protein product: CASSLRGRGGKGRVYEQYF.

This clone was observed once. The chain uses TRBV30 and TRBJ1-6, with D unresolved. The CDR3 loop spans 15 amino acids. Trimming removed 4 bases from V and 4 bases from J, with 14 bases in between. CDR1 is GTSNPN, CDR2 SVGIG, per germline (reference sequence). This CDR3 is CAWKRPEIYNSPLHF. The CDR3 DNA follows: TGTGCCTGGAAGAGACCCGAGATATATAATTCACCCCTCCACTTT. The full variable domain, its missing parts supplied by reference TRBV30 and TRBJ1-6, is SQTIHQWPATLVQPVGSPLSLECTVEGTSNPNLYWYRQAAGRGLQLLFYSVGIGQISSEVPQNLSASRPQDRQFILSSKKLLLSDSGFYLCAWKRPEIYNSPLHFGNGTRLTVT.

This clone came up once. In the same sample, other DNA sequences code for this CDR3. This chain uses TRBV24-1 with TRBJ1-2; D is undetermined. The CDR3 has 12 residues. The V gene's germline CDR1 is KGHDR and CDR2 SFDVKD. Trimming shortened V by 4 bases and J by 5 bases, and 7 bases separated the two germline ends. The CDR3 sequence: CATSDGRYGYTF. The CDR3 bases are TGTGCCACCAGTGACGGTCGGTATGGCTACACCTTC.

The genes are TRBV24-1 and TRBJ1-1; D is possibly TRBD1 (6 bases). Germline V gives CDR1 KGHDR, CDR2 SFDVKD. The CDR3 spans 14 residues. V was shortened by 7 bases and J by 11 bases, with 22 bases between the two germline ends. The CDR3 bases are TGTGCCACCAGCCCTACAGGGTTAGTAGTCGGTGCTTTCTTT. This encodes CATSPTGLVVGAFF.

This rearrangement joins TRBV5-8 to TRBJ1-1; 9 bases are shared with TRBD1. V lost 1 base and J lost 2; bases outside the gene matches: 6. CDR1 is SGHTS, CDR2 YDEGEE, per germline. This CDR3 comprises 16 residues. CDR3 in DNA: TGTGCCAGCAGCTTGATTGAGACAGGGGGAAACACTGAAGCTTTCTTT. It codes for CASSLIETGGNTEAFF.

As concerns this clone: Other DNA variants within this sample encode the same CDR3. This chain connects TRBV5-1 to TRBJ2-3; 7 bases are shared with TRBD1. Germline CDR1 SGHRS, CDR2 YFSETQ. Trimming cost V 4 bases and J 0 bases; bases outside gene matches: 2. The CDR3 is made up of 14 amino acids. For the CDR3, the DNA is TGCGCCAGCAGCCAGACAGGGAGCACAGATACGCAGTATTTT. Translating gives CASSQTGSTDTQYF.

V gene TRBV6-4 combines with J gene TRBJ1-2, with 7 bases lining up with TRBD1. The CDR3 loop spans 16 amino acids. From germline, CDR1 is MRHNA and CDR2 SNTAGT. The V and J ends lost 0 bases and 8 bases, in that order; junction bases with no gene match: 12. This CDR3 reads CASSDSGGWGTVGYTF. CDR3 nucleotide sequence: TGTGCCAGCAGTGACTCAGGGGGCTGGGGAACGGTCGGCTACACCTTC.

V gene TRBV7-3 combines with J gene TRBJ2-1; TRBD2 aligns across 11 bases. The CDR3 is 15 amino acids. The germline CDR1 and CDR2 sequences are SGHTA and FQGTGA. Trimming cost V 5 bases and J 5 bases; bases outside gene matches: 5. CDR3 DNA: TGTGCCAGCAGCCTTGGGACTAGCGGAAACAATGAGCAGTTCTTC. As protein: CASSLGTSGNNEQFF.

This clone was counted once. CDR3 in DNA: TGTGCCAGCAGCTTGGAGGGATATGGCTACACCTTC. This encodes CASSLEGYGYTF. The V and J genes are TRBV5-4 and TRBJ1-2; D unclear. This CDR3 has 12 amino acids. Trimming removed 0 bases at V and 5 bases at J, with 5 bases between. The germline CDR1 and CDR2 sequences are SGHNT and YYREEE (reference sequence). The whole variable domain, filled in from reference TRBV5-4 and TRBJ1-2, reads ETGVTQSPTHLIKTRGQQVTLRCSSQSGHNTVSWYQQALGQGPQFIFQYYREEENGRGNFPPRFSGLQFPNYSSELNVNALELDDSALYLCASSLEGYGYTFGSGTRLTVV.

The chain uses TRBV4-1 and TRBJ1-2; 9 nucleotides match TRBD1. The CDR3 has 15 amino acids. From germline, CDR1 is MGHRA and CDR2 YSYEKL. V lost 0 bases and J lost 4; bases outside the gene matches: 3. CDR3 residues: CASSQEDRGIYGYTF. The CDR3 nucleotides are TGCGCCAGCAGCCAAGAAGACAGGGGGATCTATGGCTACACCTTC.

CDR3 sequence: CASSPTGGTQYF. The CDR3 bases are TGTGCCAGCAGCCCGACGGGGGGGACCCAGTACTTC. The chain recombines TRBV7-3 with TRBJ2-5; 7 bases are shared with TRBD2. CDR1 SGHTA and CDR2 FQGTGA come from the germline V gene. The CDR3 is 12 residues long. J was trimmed by 7 bases and V by 5 bases; bases with no gene match: 4.

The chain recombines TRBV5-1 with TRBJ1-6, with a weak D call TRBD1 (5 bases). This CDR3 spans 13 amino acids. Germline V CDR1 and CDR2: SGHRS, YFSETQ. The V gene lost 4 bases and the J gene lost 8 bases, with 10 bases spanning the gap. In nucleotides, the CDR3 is TGCGCCAGCAGCCCCGAGGGGCATTCACCCCTCCACTTT. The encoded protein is CASSPEGHSPLHF. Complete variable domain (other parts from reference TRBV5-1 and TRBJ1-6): KAGVTQTPRYLIKTRGQQVTLSCSPISGHRSVSWYQQTPGQGLQFLFEYFSETQRNKGNFPGRFSGRQFSNSRSEMNVSTLELGDSALYLCASSPEGHSPLHFGNGTRLTVT.

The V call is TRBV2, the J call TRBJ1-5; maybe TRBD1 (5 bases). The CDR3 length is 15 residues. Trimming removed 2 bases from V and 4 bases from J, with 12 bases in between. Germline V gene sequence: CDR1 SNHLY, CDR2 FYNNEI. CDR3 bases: TGTGCCAGCAGTGAATGGGGGAAGAAGAATCAGCCCCAGCATTTT. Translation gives CASSEWGKKNQPQHF.

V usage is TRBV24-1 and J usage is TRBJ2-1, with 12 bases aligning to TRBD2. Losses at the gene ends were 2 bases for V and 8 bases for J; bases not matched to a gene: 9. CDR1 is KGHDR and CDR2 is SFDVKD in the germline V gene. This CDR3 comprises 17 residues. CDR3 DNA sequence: TGTGCCACCAGTGATTCCCTGACTAGCGGGAGATCTGATGAGCAGTTCTTC. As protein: CATSDSLTSGRSDEQFF.

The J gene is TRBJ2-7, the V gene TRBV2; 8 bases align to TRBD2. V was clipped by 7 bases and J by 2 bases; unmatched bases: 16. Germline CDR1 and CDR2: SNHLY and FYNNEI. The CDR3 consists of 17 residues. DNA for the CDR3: TGTGCCAGCACCGTGGGAGGGGCCGGGAGGGGGACCTACGAGCAGTACTTC. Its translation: CASTVGGAGRGTYEQYF.

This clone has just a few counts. The CDR3 DNA follows: TGCGCCAGCAGCTTGGCGGCAATCGCGAACACCGGGGAGCTGTTTTTT. Its protein is CASSLAAIANTGELFF. V usage is TRBV5-1 and J usage is TRBJ2-2; unclear D gene. This CDR3 comprises 16 residues. The germline V gene encodes CDR1 SGHRS and CDR2 YFSETQ. Trimming shortened V by 0 bases and J by 0 bases, and 9 bases separated the two germline ends.

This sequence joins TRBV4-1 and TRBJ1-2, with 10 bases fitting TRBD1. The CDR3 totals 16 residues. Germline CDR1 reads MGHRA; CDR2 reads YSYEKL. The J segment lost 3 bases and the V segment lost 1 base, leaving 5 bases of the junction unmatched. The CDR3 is CASSQGADRGHYGYTF. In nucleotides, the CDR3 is TGCGCCAGCAGCCAAGGCGCAGACAGGGGGCACTATGGCTACACCTTC.

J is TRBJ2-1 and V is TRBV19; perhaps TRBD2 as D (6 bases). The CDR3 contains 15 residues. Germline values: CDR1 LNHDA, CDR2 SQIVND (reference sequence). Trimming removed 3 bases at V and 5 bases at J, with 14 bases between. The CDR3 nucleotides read TGTGCCAGTAGTATCTTGGGCGGGAATGACAATGAGCAGTTCTTC. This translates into CASSILGGNDNEQFF.

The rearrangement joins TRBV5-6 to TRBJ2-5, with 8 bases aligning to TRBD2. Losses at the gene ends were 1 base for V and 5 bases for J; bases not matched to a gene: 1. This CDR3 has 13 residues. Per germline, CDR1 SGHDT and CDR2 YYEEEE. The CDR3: CASSLTSGETQYF. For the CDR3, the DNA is TGTGCCAGCAGCTTGACTAGCGGCGAGACCCAGTACTTC.

The CDR3 DNA follows: TGTGCCACCAGTGATTTACAAGGGAATGAGCAGTTCTTC. Translation gives CATSDLQGNEQFF. The chain recombines TRBV24-1 with TRBJ2-1; D is unclear. Germline CDR1 KGHDR, CDR2 SFDVKD. The CDR3 sequence is 13 residues long. The V and J ends lost 1 base and 7 bases respectively, with 7 bases between them.

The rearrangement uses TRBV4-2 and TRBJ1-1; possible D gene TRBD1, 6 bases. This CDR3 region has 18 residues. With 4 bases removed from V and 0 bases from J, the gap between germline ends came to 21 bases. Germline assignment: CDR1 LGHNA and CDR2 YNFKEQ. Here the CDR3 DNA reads TGTGCCAGCAGCCCTAACGCCGGGACAAGCATAATGAACACTGAAGCTTTCTTT. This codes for CASSPNAGTSIMNTEAFF.

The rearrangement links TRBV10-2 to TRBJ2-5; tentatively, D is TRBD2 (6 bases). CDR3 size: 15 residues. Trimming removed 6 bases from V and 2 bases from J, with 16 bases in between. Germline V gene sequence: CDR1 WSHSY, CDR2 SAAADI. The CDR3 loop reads CASSAGDSRQETQYF. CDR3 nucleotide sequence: TGCGCCAGCAGCGCCGGGGACTCCAGACAAGAGACCCAGTACTTC.

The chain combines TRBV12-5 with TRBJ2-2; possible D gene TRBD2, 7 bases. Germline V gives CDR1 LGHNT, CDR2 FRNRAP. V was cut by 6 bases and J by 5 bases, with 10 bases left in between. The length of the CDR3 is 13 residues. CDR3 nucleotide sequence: TGTGCTAGTGGCCGGGGGGCAACCGGGGAGCTGTTTTTT. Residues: CASGRGATGELFF.

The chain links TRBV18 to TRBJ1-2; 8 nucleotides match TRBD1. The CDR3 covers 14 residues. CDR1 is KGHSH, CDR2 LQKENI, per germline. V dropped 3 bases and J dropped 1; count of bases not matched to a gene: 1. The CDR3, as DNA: TGTGCCAGCTCACCGACAGGGGATAACTATGGCTACACCTTC. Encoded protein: CASSPTGDNYGYTF.